This T cell receptor beta chain was sequenced in a study of healthy donors' naive CD4 and CD8 T cells. Regarding this clonotype: The target antigen is unknown.

Study-level points and caveats: The study did not address homeostatic proliferation effects in naive T cells.

Each TCR library used around 500 ng of total RNA and a linear amplification protocol. TCRdb reprocessed the reads via MiXCR and lists one record per CDR3 protein. The data contain approximately 180,000 distinct CDR3 sequences, under 85% of them singletons. V gave up 11 bases and J gave up 7 bases; unmatched junction bases: 12. Germline assignment: CDR1 LNHDA and CDR2 SQIVND (reference sequence). The CDR3 is 15 amino acids. Naive CD4+ cells were sorted as CD4+CD8-CD45RO-CD45RA+; naive CD8+ as CD8+CD4-CD45RA+CD27bright. Material: naive CD4+ and CD8+ T cells sorted from blood, pooled from several donors. The chain uses TRBV19 and TRBJ2-1; 12 bases are a match to TRBD2. The TCR comes from a pool of human donors in good health; the sample pools cells from several healthy donors. The chain's CDR3 is CASSPGLAGSNEQFF. In DNA form, the CDR3 reads TGTGCCTCCTCACCCGGACTAGCGGGGTCAAATGAGCAGTTCTTC.